Listed here is a single T cell receptor beta chain. The CDR3 covers 13 residues. The V gene end was trimmed by 7 bases and the J gene end by 4 bases; junction bases not matched to a gene: 5. Germline V CDR1 and CDR2: SNHLY, FYNNEI. Per the original data handling: It was from reference gene primer amplification that nucleated cell counts were estimated. TCRdb's copy holds only in-frame clones and misses some; the assay was immunoSEQ multiplex PCR. V and J calls and clone size come straight from that table; D and trimming were deduced from the DNA. The sample records 150,000 or so clones, about 87% being singletons. This sample was taken from a study of blood T cell repertoires in COVID-19. Study context: The United States, Italy and Spain provided the acute and convalescent COVID-19 samples.

The V and J genes are TRBV2 and TRBJ1-1; 8 bases agree with TRBD1. The sequenced material came from peripheral blood. This TCR was recovered from a man of 80 years or more with acute or convalescent COVID-19. CDR3 protein: CASNGQGSTEAFF. The CDR3 region has the DNA TGTGCCAGCAACGGACAGGGAAGCACTGAAGCTTTCTTT.